These T cell receptor beta chains were read from a single sample in a study of blood T cell repertoires in COVID-19. This table comes from immunoSEQ multiplex PCR, and its TCRdb copy is limited to in-frame clones, with some not included. The sample has approximately 210,000 clones, 75% to 85% seen once. The specimen sequenced was PBMCs or T cells enriched from blood (not recorded which). The receptor set was obtained from a man aged 30 to 39 with acute COVID-19. Each CDR3 is given with its conserved first and last residue. Each record gives: CDR3 protein, V gene, D gene, J gene. A D gene is named only where the DNA matches it firmly.

CDR3 protein: CASRLMTGGTNEKLFF; V gene: TRBV2; D gene: TRBD1; J gene: TRBJ1-4
CDR3 protein: CASVDRALLNQPQHF; V gene: TRBV27; D gene: TRBD1; J gene: TRBJ1-5
CDR3 protein: CASSIGPRSGEAFF; V gene: TRBV19; D gene: -; J gene: TRBJ1-1
CDR3 protein: CASSLRGIRGETQYF; V gene: TRBV5-1; D gene: -; J gene: TRBJ2-5
CDR3 protein: CASSPPQGRTFF; V gene: TRBV28; D gene: TRBD1; J gene: TRBJ1-1
CDR3 protein: CASSLGLRDRPYEQYF; V gene: TRBV7-3; D gene: TRBD1; J gene: TRBJ2-7
CDR3 protein: CASSLGDRGDEKLFF; V gene: TRBV7-9; D gene: TRBD1; J gene: TRBJ1-4
CDR3 protein: CASGTGPANYGYTF; V gene: TRBV6-5; D gene: TRBD1; J gene: TRBJ1-2
CDR3 protein: CASSSYTGDTQYF; V gene: TRBV11-2; D gene: -; J gene: TRBJ2-3
CDR3 protein: CAWKMGSLPSPLHF; V gene: TRBV30; D gene: -; J gene: TRBJ1-6
CDR3 protein: CASSLSGVGTGGVEQYF; V gene: TRBV9; D gene: TRBD1; J gene: TRBJ2-7
CDR3 protein: CASSQSFPGGEAFF; V gene: TRBV5-4; D gene: TRBD1; J gene: TRBJ1-1
CDR3 protein: CASSSPRVTGELFF; V gene: TRBV7-2; D gene: -; J gene: TRBJ2-2
CDR3 protein: CASSPQAPGTGELFF; V gene: TRBV18; D gene: -; J gene: TRBJ2-2
CDR3 protein: CASSRPGVWDSPLHF; V gene: TRBV11-1; D gene: -; J gene: TRBJ1-6
CDR3 protein: CASSRSWDGQIQETQYF; V gene: TRBV5-1; D gene: -; J gene: TRBJ2-5
CDR3 protein: CASSIWGDTEAFF; V gene: TRBV5-1; D gene: -; J gene: TRBJ1-1
CDR3 protein: CASSQWSGETQYF; V gene: TRBV3-1/TRBV3-2; D gene: -; J gene: TRBJ2-5
CDR3 protein: CASSFTESPLHF; V gene: TRBV12-3/TRBV12-4; D gene: -; J gene: TRBJ1-6
CDR3 protein: CASSENREGWQPQHF; V gene: TRBV6-1; D gene: -; J gene: TRBJ1-5
CDR3 protein: CASRYSQGVATEAFF; V gene: TRBV5-1; D gene: TRBD1; J gene: TRBJ1-1
CDR3 protein: CASSEVLHPPALHF; V gene: TRBV6-1; D gene: -; J gene: TRBJ1-6
CDR3 protein: CASSLQGRTEAFF; V gene: TRBV7-9; D gene: TRBD1; J gene: TRBJ1-1
CDR3 protein: CASSLAGGPNEKLFF; V gene: TRBV7-6; D gene: -; J gene: TRBJ1-4
CDR3 protein: CASSVEQGTQPQHF; V gene: TRBV19; D gene: -; J gene: TRBJ1-5
CDR3 protein: CASSAGTSGRGDIQYF; V gene: TRBV9; D gene: TRBD2; J gene: TRBJ2-4
CDR3 protein: CSAQGADGYTF; V gene: TRBV29-1; D gene: TRBD1; J gene: TRBJ1-2
CDR3 protein: CSVRTGGLGGNTIYF; V gene: TRBV29-1; D gene: TRBD1; J gene: TRBJ1-3
CDR3 protein: CASSLSAGPTDTQYF; V gene: TRBV11-2; D gene: -; J gene: TRBJ2-3
CDR3 protein: CASSPGDTGELFF; V gene: TRBV6-2/TRBV6-3; D gene: -; J gene: TRBJ2-2
CDR3 protein: CASSVSSRAETQYF; V gene: TRBV9; D gene: -; J gene: TRBJ2-5
CDR3 protein: CASSLDHRQESYEQYF; V gene: TRBV11-2; D gene: -; J gene: TRBJ2-7
CDR3 protein: CASSSTWRGGYEQYF; V gene: TRBV28; D gene: TRBD2; J gene: TRBJ2-7
CDR3 protein: CASSLNLAGPTTYEQYF; V gene: TRBV7-9; D gene: -; J gene: TRBJ2-7
CDR3 protein: CASSLSWVGQGNTYEQYF; V gene: TRBV18; D gene: -; J gene: TRBJ2-7
CDR3 protein: CASSKAPGQGHYGYTF; V gene: TRBV19; D gene: TRBD1; J gene: TRBJ1-2
CDR3 protein: CASSSRGGDYEQYF; V gene: TRBV7-2; D gene: -; J gene: TRBJ2-7
CDR3 protein: CASSLEGTLSYNEQFF; V gene: TRBV5-4; D gene: -; J gene: TRBJ2-1
CDR3 protein: CASSLFRLAGLTDTQYF; V gene: TRBV27; D gene: TRBD2; J gene: TRBJ2-3
CDR3 protein: CASSFWDRANYGYTF; V gene: TRBV7-9; D gene: TRBD1; J gene: TRBJ1-2
CDR3 protein: CATEELSYNEQFF; V gene: TRBV15; D gene: -; J gene: TRBJ2-1
CDR3 protein: CASSQSPGEAFF; V gene: TRBV3-1/TRBV3-2; D gene: -; J gene: TRBJ1-1
CDR3 protein: CASSVDLQETQYF; V gene: TRBV9; D gene: -; J gene: TRBJ2-5
CDR3 protein: CASRTGVGTEAFF; V gene: TRBV28; D gene: TRBD1; J gene: TRBJ1-1
CDR3 protein: CASSVLLRYTF; V gene: TRBV2; D gene: -; J gene: TRBJ1-2
CDR3 protein: CASSTGTDAGELFF; V gene: TRBV19; D gene: TRBD1; J gene: TRBJ2-2
CDR3 protein: CASSVWGTGMNEQFF; V gene: TRBV9; D gene: -; J gene: TRBJ2-1
CDR3 protein: CASSLRQSTDTQYF; V gene: TRBV11-1; D gene: -; J gene: TRBJ2-3
CDR3 protein: CASSGGGLKTTGELFF; V gene: TRBV5-4; D gene: TRBD2; J gene: TRBJ2-2
CDR3 protein: CASSLGAGGLMAQHF; V gene: TRBV5-6; D gene: TRBD1; J gene: TRBJ1-5
CDR3 protein: CASSPAGWSEAFF; V gene: TRBV19; D gene: -; J gene: TRBJ1-1
CDR3 protein: CASSKTSGGAGETQYF; V gene: TRBV9; D gene: TRBD2; J gene: TRBJ2-5